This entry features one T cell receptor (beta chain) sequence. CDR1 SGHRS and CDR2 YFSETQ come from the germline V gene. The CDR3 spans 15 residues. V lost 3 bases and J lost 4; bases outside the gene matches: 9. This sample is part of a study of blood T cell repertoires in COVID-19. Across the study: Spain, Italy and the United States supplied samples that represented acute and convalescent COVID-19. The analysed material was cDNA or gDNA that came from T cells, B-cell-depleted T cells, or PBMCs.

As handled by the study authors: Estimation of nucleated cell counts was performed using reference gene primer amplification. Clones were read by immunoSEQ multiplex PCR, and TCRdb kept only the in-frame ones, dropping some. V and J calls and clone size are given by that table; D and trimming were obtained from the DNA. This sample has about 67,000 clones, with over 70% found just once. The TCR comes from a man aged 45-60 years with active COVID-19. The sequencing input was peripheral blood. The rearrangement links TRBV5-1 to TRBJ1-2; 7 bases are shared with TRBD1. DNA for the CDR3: TGCGCCAGCAGCTCCCAACGACAGGGATCCTATGGCTACACCTTC. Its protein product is CASSSQRQGSYGYTF.